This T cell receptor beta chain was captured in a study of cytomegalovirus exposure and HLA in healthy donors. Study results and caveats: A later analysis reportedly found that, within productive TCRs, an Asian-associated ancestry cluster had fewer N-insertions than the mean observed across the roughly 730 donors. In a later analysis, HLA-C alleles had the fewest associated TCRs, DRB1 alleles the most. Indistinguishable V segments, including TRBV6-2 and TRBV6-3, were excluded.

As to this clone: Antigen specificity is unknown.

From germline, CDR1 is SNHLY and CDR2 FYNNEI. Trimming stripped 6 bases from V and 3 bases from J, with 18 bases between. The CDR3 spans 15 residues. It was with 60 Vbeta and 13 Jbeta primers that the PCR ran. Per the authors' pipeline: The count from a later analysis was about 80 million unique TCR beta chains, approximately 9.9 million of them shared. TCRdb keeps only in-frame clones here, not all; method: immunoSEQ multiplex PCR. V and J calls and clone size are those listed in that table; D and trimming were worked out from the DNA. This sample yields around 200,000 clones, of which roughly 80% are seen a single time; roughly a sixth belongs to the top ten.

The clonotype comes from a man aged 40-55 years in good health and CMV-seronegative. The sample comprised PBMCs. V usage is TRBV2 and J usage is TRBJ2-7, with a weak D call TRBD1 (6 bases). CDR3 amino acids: CASRQRGGYNYEQYF. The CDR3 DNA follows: TGTGCCAGCAGACAGCGAGGGGGATATAACTACGAGCAGTACTTC.